This note documents a single T cell receptor beta chain sequence. This specimen comes from a study of blood T cells in healthy people across ages. Germline CDR1 and CDR2: SEHNR and FQNEAQ (reference sequence). After removal of 0 bases from V and 3 bases from J, the junction contained 12 bases not matched to a gene. The length of the CDR3 is 18 residues. For the second PCR, which ran for 7 to 11 cycles, a sample-barcoded 5' primer and a J-beta primer mix were used. TCRdb called the 5' RACE reads again in MiXCR, with one record for every CDR3 protein. The repertoire has about 1.6 million distinct CDR3 sequences, around 36% of them found once; the top ten carry around 11%.

The chain is built from TRBV7-9 and TRBJ2-3, with TRBD1 identical over 7 bases. This TCR was sampled from a woman between 25 and 40 years old in good health. What was sequenced was blood. DNA for the CDR3: TGTGCCAGCAGCTTAGCCTATCTGACAGGGAAGGATACAGATACGCAGTATTTT. It specifies CASSLAYLTGKDTDTQYF.